The text below deals with one T cell receptor (beta chain). The sample originates from a study of T cell changes during pregnancy in multiple sclerosis. Measured with immunoSEQ multiplex PCR; TCRdb has only the in-frame clones, and not every one. In the table there are 90,000 to 95,000 clones, around 93% of which are singletons. The TCR originated in a female donor with multiple sclerosis, enrolled in a pregnancy study. The sequences come from peripheral blood, collected before pregnancy.

The CDR3 DNA sequence: TGTGCCAGCAGGAACAGGCACTCCGCTGGGGCCAACGTCCTGACTTTC. It codes for CASRNRHSAGANVLTF. The chain combines TRBV6-6 with TRBJ2-6, with D possibly TRBD1 on 5 matching bases. The V and J ends lost 6 bases and 2 bases respectively, with 14 bases between them. CDR1 and CDR2 from the germline V gene are MNHNY and SVGAGI (reference sequence). The CDR3 runs 16 residues.